This T cell receptor beta chain was documented in a study of Graves' ophthalmopathy and Graves' hyperthyroidism. About the study: Cases classed as stable hyperthyroidism had no ophthalmopathy within 18 months of follow-up.

Study outcomes and limitations: At less than 71% sensitivity and 72.22% specificity, the model predicted progression of the ophthalmopathy. Blood also carried most expanded thyroid clonotypes exceeding 0.001 frequency.

This CDR3 is built from 17 residues. With 2 bases removed from V and 1 base from J, the gap between germline ends came to 12 bases. Germline V gives CDR1 MGHRA, CDR2 YSYEKL. This clonotype was observed a handful of times. The antigen remains unidentified. Establishment of the diagnosis relied upon clinical symptoms, serum thyroxine, TRAb, thyroid ultrasound and orbital computed tomography. Beta-chain TCR CDR3 regions were amplified from RNA transcripts. The workflow started with a first-round RT-PCR run with HTBI primers and then moved on to a second-round multiplex PCR. TCRdb reprocessed the multiplex PCR reads with MiXCR, giving one entry per CDR3 protein. The repertoire has 900,000 to 1,200,000 distinct CDR3 sequences, around a third of them found once; the top ten carry roughly 11%.

The rearrangement joins TRBV4-1 to TRBJ2-6; no firm D call. Sequencing was carried out using peripheral blood or thyroid tissue (not recorded which). This TCR was sampled from an adult man with Graves' hyperthyroidism. DNA for the CDR3: TGCGCCAGCAGCCAAAAGCTCCCAGAATCTGGGGCCAACGTCCTGACTTTC. It codes for CASSQKLPESGANVLTF.